This T cell receptor (beta chain) was captured by sequencing in a study of CD8 T cells in ankylosing spondylitis. Points from the study as a whole: Blood of patients with ankylosing spondylitis appeared to be characterized by a TCR beta motif of seven or eight highly homologous variants.

Germline V gene lookup returns CDR1 SGHTA and CDR2 FQGNSA. There are 16 residues in the CDR3. Between the trimmed V and J ends, which lost 4 bases and 2 bases, there was a span of 17 bases. This clonotype was detected ten times or more. As yet, its antigen is unknown. A quantitative 5'-RACE method, one with molecular barcodes, was used to make TCR beta libraries. Using its own MiXCR run on the 5' RACE reads, TCRdb lists one record per CDR3 protein. The sample consists of over 150,000 distinct CDR3 sequences, 18% of them appearing once. Sequencing used blood, either unsorted or a sorted T cell fraction (not recorded which). The rearrangement uses TRBV7-2 and TRBJ2-5; weak D call: TRBD2 (6 bases). The sequence was collected from a male donor under 30 with ankylosing spondylitis or in good health (not recorded which). The CDR3 region has the DNA TGTGCCAGCAGCTACCGGGGGAGGATCCTTCAAGAGACCCAGTACTTC. Protein: CASSYRGRILQETQYF.